A selection of T cell receptor beta chains follows, all from one sample in a study of T cell repertoires in cytomegalovirus infection. TCRdb re-called the reads with MiXCR, one entry per CDR3 protein. This sample yields about 530,000 distinct CDR3 sequences, of which approximately 26% are seen a single time; roughly an eighth belongs to the top ten. Material for sequencing was PBMCs. The receptors were sampled from a human donor in good health (CMV status not recorded). Some clones in this sample may be carry-over from other donors' samples. CDR3s include the opening cysteine and the closing phenylalanine or tryptophan. D genes are given only for firm matches.

v_gene: TRBV12-3/TRBV12-4; j_gene: TRBJ2-1; d_gene: NA; CDR3aa: CASSLSLGGHNEQFF
v_gene: TRBV25-1; j_gene: TRBJ2-5; d_gene: NA; CDR3aa: CASSRKGQETQYF
v_gene: TRBV15; j_gene: TRBJ2-3; d_gene: TRBD2; CDR3aa: CATRPTAGGKWSTDTQYF
v_gene: TRBV6-4; j_gene: TRBJ2-1; d_gene: TRBD2; CDR3aa: CASSDGLAGGNEQFF
v_gene: TRBV6-2/TRBV6-3; j_gene: TRBJ2-1; d_gene: TRBD2; CDR3aa: CASSYAGAGGPHEQFF
v_gene: TRBV10-2; j_gene: TRBJ2-7; d_gene: NA; CDR3aa: CASSHGSLYEQYF
v_gene: TRBV19; j_gene: TRBJ2-1; d_gene: NA; CDR3aa: CASARGALLRDNEQFF
v_gene: TRBV12-5; j_gene: TRBJ2-3; d_gene: NA; CDR3aa: CASGLVPRSSTDTQYF
v_gene: TRBV7-8; j_gene: TRBJ2-1; d_gene: TRBD2; CDR3aa: CASSLEQGLAGYNEQFF
v_gene: TRBV11-2; j_gene: TRBJ2-5; d_gene: TRBD2; CDR3aa: CASSPLGSGRGETQYF
v_gene: TRBV10-3; j_gene: TRBJ1-1; d_gene: NA; CDR3aa: CAISVTTTEAFF
v_gene: TRBV5-1; j_gene: TRBJ2-3; d_gene: TRBD2; CDR3aa: CASSLQAGGRKTDTQYF
v_gene: TRBV18; j_gene: TRBJ2-5; d_gene: TRBD2; CDR3aa: CASSPSGLAGGETQYF
v_gene: TRBV28; j_gene: TRBJ1-2; d_gene: TRBD1; CDR3aa: CASIEYPGQGERGATF
v_gene: TRBV4-1; j_gene: TRBJ2-1; d_gene: TRBD1; CDR3aa: CASRGDRTGASNEQFF
v_gene: TRBV19; j_gene: TRBJ1-5; d_gene: NA; CDR3aa: CASSTWGRRNQPQHF
v_gene: TRBV28; j_gene: TRBJ2-7; d_gene: NA; CDR3aa: CASKSEGYEQYF
v_gene: TRBV7-2; j_gene: TRBJ1-6; d_gene: NA; CDR3aa: CASSLVTGLASPLHF
v_gene: TRBV7-2; j_gene: TRBJ1-5; d_gene: NA; CDR3aa: CASSLVGPPGSNQPQHF
v_gene: TRBV6-2/TRBV6-3; j_gene: TRBJ2-1; d_gene: TRBD2; CDR3aa: CASSYNLAGVNEQFF
v_gene: TRBV11-2; j_gene: TRBJ2-4; d_gene: TRBD1; CDR3aa: CASSPRQGAADIQYF
v_gene: TRBV6-6; j_gene: TRBJ2-3; d_gene: NA; CDR3aa: CASSYSGRATGTSTDTQYF
v_gene: TRBV7-9; j_gene: TRBJ1-1; d_gene: NA; CDR3aa: CASSFSQGHTEAFF
v_gene: TRBV25-1; j_gene: TRBJ2-4; d_gene: TRBD2; CDR3aa: CASSEWTGLKNIQYF
v_gene: TRBV7-2; j_gene: TRBJ2-5; d_gene: NA; CDR3aa: CASSRGSEKETQYF
v_gene: TRBV7-2; j_gene: TRBJ2-5; d_gene: TRBD2; CDR3aa: CASSLLPTSLRETQYF
v_gene: TRBV28; j_gene: TRBJ2-5; d_gene: TRBD1; CDR3aa: CASSPPDREGETQYF
v_gene: TRBV7-2; j_gene: TRBJ1-5; d_gene: NA; CDR3aa: CASSLGGLNQPQHF
v_gene: TRBV4-3; j_gene: TRBJ2-3; d_gene: NA; CDR3aa: CASSQVYTDTQYF